The following is a TCR beta chain sequence with its context. TCRdb's copy holds only in-frame clones and misses some; the assay was immunoSEQ multiplex PCR. Of more than 85,000 clones in the sample, approximately 91% were seen once. The data stem from a study of PD-L1 blockade in urothelial cancer. Study-wide context: Patients commenced atezolizumab in the mid-2010s, and it was given at 1,200 mg intravenously every 3 weeks. After treatment start, blood was analyzed at 3 weeks (second dose) and at 6 weeks.

A total of 1 to 8 samples per patient were collected pretreatment and on-treatment. There are 15 residues in the CDR3. Looked up from germline, CDR1 is ENHRY and CDR2 is SYGVKD. Losses at the gene ends were 7 bases for V and 2 bases for J; bases not matched to a gene: 10. The gene calls are TRBV10-3 and TRBJ1-2; TRBD1 matches 7 bases. The sample in question was PBMCs, obtained around atezolizumab (anti-PD-L1) treatment. The sequence derives from a woman of 80 years or more with urothelial cancer. The CDR3 region is CAIKRGTEKNYGYTF. CDR3 in DNA: TGTGCCATCAAACGTGGGACAGAAAAAAACTATGGCTACACCTTC.